This TCR beta chain was recorded in a study of neurological immune-mediated disorders. Many counts were recorded for this clonotype. TCRdb reprocessed the 5' RACE reads with MiXCR, giving one entry per CDR3 protein. The sample holds 50,000 to 70,000 distinct CDR3 sequences, almost 3.5% seen once. The junction had 7 bases not matched to a gene; V was cut back by 3 bases and J by 3 bases. The CDR3 has 15 amino acids. The germline CDR1 and CDR2 sequences are DFQATT and SNEGSKA (reference sequence). This chain uses TRBV20-1 with TRBJ1-5; 8 nucleotides line up with TRBD1. The sequence came from a man in his forties or fifties with multiple sclerosis. The sample was PBMCs. CDR3 bases: TGCAGTGCTAGGTGGACAGGGAGGGACAATCAGCCCCAGCATTTT. This sequence encodes CSARWTGRDNQPQHF.